This record covers a single TCR beta chain. The antigen is not known. Participants comprised healthy donors of bone marrow. The sample belongs to a study of cytomegalovirus exposure and HLA in healthy donors. Study-level findings and limits: The presence/absence work took it that sequencing depth was about the same across donors.

The CDR3 sequence is 15 residues long. The germline V gene has CDR1 MDHEN and CDR2 SYDVKM. Primers included in the PCR were 60 Vbeta and 13 Jbeta primers. Assay used: immunoSEQ multiplex PCR; TCRdb lists only in-frame clones, some missing. The data contain about 160,000 clones, around 79% of them seen just once; the ten biggest clones take up 3.5%. The sample comprised PBMCs. The clonotype originates from a human donor in good health. The genes are TRBV28 and TRBJ2-7; a weak D match, TRBD2 (5 bases). This CDR3 is CASVEDSRPSYEQYF. The CDR3 region has the DNA TGTGCTTCGGTCGAGGACTCGAGACCCTCCTACGAGCAGTACTTC.